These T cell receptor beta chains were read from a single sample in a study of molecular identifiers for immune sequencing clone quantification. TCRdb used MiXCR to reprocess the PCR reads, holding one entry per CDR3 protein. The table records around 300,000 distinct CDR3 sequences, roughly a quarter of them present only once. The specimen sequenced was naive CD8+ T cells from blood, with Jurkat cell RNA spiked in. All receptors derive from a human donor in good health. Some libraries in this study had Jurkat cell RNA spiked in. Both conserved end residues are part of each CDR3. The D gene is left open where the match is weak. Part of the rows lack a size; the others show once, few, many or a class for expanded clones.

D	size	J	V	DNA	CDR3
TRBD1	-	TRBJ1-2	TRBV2	TGTGCCAGCAGTCCCGGGACAGGGGTACGAATCTATGGCTACACCTTC	CASSPGTGVRIYGYTF
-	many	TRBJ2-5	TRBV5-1	TGCGCCAGCAGCTCATACGGCTACACGGAAGAGACCCAGTACTTC	CASSSYGYTEETQYF
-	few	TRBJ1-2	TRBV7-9	TGTGCCAGCAGCTTCTCTCATGGCTACACCTTC	CASSFSHGYTF
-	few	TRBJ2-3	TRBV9	TGTGCCAGCAGCGCAAGCCCGGGACTGCGCACAGATACGCAGTATTTT	CASSASPGLRTDTQYF
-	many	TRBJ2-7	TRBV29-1	TGCAGCGTGGGGGTAGGCTACGAGCAGTACTTC	CSVGVGYEQYF
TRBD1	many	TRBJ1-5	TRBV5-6	TGTGCCAGCAGCGAAGGGACAGGAGATCAGCCCCAGCATTTT	CASSEGTGDQPQHF
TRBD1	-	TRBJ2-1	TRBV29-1	TGCAGCGTTAGGGGGACAGGGTTTGAGCAGTTCTTC	CSVRGTGFEQFF
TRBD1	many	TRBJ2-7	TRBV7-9	TGTGCCAGCAAAGGGACAGGGTTGCACGAGCAGTACTTC	CASKGTGLHEQYF
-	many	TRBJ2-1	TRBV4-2	TGTGCCAGCAGCCAAGATGGGGGCCGGTACAATGAGCAGTTCTTC	CASSQDGGRYNEQFF
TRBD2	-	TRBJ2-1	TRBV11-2	TGTGCCAGCAGCTTAGAATTAGTGGGGGACTACAATAAGCAGTTCTTC	CASSLELVGDYNKQFF
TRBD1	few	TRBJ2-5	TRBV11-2	TGTGCCAGCAGCCCGGGACAGGGAGATGGAGAGACCCAGTACTTC	CASSPGQGDGETQYF
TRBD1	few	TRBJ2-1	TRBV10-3	TGTGCCATCAGACAGGGGCATGAGCAGTTCTTC	CAIRQGHEQFF
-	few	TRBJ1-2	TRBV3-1	TGTGCCAGCAGCCAGGCAGGGGAACTTGATGGCTACACCTTC	CASSQAGELDGYTF
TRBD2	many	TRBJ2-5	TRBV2	TGTGCCAGCAGGGCCCGACTAGCGGCAGAGACCCAGTACTTC	CASRARLAAETQYF
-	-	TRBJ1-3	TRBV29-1	TGCAGCGTTGTCGGGTTGCTCTCTGGAAACACCATATATTTT	CSVVGLLSGNTIYF
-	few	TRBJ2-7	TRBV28	TGTGCCAGCAGTTCCTCGGACAGCTTATGGGAGCAGTACTTC	CASSSSDSLWEQYF
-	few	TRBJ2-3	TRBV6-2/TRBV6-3	TGTGCCAGCAGTTATGGGACCCCTGGCACAGATACGCAGTATTTT	CASSYGTPGTDTQYF
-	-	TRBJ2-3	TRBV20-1	TGCAGTACTAGAGAACCGGCGGCAGTCTCAGATACGCAGTATTTT	CSTREPAAVSDTQYF
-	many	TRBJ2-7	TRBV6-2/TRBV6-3	TGTGCCAGCAGTCACACAGGGCTGAGTGAGCAGTACTTC	CASSHTGLSEQYF
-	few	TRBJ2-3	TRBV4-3	TGCGCCAGCAGCCTAGAACATCGGCCGGCGGATACGCAGTATTTT	CASSLEHRPADTQYF
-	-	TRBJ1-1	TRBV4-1	TGCGCCAGCAGCCAAGATGTGAGAGTCTTTGAAGCTTTCTTT	CASSQDVRVFEAFF
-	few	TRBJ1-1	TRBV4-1	TGCGCCAGCAGCCGAATTAAGGGGACGAAAGAAGAAGCTTTCTTT	CASSRIKGTKEEAFF
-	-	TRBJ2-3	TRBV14	TGTGCCAGCAGCCAAGGGCCGCTCAGGGAGCGGGCAGATACGCAGTATTTT	CASSQGPLRERADTQYF
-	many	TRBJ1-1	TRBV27	TGTGCCAGCAGTGCAGACAGGTTGAACACTGAAGCTTTCTTT	CASSADRLNTEAFF
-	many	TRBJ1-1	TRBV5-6	TGTGCCAGCAGCTTGGGACACTATGAAGCTTTCTTT	CASSLGHYEAFF
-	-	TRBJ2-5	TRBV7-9	TGTGCCGGCAGCTTTCCCAGAGACCAAGAGACCCAGTACTTC	CAGSFPRDQETQYF
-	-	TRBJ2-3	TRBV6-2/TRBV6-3	TGTGCCAGCAGTTACTTCGGTAACATAGATACGCAGTATTTT	CASSYFGNIDTQYF
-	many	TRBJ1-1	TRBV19	TGTGCCAGTAGTATCTTGTGGGATGTCGACACTGAAGCTTTCTTT	CASSILWDVDTEAFF
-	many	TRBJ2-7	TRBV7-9	TGTGCCAGCAGCGCGACGGAGGGGTACGAGCAGTACTTC	CASSATEGYEQYF
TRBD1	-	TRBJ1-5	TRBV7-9	TGTGCCAGCAGTTCACCGGGACAGGGCGAGCCCCAGCATTTT	CASSSPGQGEPQHF
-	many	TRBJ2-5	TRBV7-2	TGTGCCAGCAGCAGCCCGAGCAGGGGCCAAGAGACCCAGTACTTC	CASSSPSRGQETQYF
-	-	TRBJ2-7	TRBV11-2	TGTGCCAGCAGCTTAGGGGGCGGAGGCTTCTACGAGCAGTACTTC	CASSLGGGGFYEQYF
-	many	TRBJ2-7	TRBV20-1	TGCAGTGCTATGGTCGAGGACTCCTACGAGCAGTACTTC	CSAMVEDSYEQYF
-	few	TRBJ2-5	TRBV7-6	TGTGCCAGCAGCTTAGTGGGTCATTCACAACAAGAGACCCAGTACTTC	CASSLVGHSQQETQYF
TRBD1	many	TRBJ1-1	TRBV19	TGTGCCAGTAGGGTCCCAGGGGGTTTAACTGAAGCTTTCTTT	CASRVPGGLTEAFF
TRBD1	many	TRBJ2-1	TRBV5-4	TGTGCCAGCAGCTCCGACAGGGGTATCGATGAGCAGTTCTTC	CASSSDRGIDEQFF
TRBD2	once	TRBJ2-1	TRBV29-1	TGCAGCGTTGACGGGACTAGCGGGATTAATGAGCAGTCCTTC	CSVDGTSGINEQSF
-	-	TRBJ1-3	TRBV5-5	TGTGCCAGCAGCGAGGAACTATACTCTGGAAACACCATATATTTT	CASSEELYSGNTIYF
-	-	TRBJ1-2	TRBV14	TGTGCCAGCAGCCCGCGGCACGTAAATATAGAGAGGAGCTACACCTTC	CASSPRHVNIERSYTF
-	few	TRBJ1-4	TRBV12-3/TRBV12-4	TGTGCCAGCACCCCGACGTGGGGGCCCAATGAAAAACTGTTTTTT	CASTPTWGPNEKLFF
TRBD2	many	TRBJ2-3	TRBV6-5	TGTGCCAGCAGACCCGGGACTAGGACGACCACAGATACGCAGTATTTT	CASRPGTRTTTDTQYF
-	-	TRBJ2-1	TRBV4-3	TGCGCCTGCAGCCAAGACACGGGACGGGACAATGAGCAGTTCTTC	CACSQDTGRDNEQFF
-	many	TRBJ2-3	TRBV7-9	TGTGCCAGCAGCTTAGTAGGGGCGGCAGATACGCAGTATTTT	CASSLVGAADTQYF
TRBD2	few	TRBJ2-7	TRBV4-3	TGCGCCAGCAGCCAAGACCCTAGCGGGTTCTACGAGCAGTACTTC	CASSQDPSGFYEQYF
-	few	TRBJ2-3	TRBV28	TGTGCCAGCAGTCAAGCAGGCTCCACAGATACGCAGTATTTT	CASSQAGSTDTQYF